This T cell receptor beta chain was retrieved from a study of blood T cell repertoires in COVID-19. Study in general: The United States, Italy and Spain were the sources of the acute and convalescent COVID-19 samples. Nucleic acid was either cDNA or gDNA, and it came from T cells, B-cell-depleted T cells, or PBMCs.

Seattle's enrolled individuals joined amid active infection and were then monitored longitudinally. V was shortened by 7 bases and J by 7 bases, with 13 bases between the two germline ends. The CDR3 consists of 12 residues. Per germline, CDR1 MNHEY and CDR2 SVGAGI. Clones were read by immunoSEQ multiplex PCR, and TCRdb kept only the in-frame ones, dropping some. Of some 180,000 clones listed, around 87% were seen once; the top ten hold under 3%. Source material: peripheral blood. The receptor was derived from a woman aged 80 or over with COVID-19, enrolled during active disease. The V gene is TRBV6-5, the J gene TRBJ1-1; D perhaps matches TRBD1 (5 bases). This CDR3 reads CASNPGGGEAFF. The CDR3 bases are TGTGCCAGCAATCCCGGGGGTGGTGAAGCTTTCTTT.